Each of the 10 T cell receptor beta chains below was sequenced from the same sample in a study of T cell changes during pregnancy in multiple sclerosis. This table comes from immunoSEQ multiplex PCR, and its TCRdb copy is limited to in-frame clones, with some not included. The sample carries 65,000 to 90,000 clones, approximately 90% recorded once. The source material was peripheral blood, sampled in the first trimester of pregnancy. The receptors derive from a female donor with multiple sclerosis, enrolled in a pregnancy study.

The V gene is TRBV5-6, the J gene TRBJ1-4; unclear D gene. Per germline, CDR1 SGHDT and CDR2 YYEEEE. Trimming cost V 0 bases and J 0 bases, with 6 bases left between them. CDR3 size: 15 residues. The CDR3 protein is CASSLVSATNEKLFF. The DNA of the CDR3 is TGTGCCAGCAGCTTGGTTTCAGCAACTAATGAAAAACTGTTTTTT.

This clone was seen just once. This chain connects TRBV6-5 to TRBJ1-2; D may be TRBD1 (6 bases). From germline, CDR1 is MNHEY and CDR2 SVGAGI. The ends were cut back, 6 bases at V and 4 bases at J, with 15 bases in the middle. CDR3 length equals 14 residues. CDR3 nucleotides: TGTGCCAGCAGCCTCCTAGGGGGGGGCTATGGCTACACCTTC. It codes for CASSLLGGGYGYTF.

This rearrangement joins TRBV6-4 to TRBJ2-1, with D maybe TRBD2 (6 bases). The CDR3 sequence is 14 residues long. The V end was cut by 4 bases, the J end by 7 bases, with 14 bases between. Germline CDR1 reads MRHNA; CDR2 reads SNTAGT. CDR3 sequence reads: CASSALARRNEQFF. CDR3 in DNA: TGTGCCAGCAGTGCACTAGCAAGGCGGAATGAGCAGTTCTTC.

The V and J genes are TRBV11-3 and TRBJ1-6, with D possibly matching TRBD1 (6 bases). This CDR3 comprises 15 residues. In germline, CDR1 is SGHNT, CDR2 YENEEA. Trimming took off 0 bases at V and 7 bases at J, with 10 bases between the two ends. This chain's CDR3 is CASSLDQGTNSPLHF. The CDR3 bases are TGTGCCAGCAGCTTAGATCAGGGGACGAATTCACCCCTCCACTTT.

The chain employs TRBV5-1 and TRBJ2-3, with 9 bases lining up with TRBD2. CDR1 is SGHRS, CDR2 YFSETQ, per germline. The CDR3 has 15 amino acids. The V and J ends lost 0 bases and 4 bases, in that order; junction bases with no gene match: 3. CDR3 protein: CASSLAAGGPDTQYF. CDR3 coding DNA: TGCGCCAGCAGCTTGGCTGCGGGGGGGCCAGATACGCAGTATTTT.

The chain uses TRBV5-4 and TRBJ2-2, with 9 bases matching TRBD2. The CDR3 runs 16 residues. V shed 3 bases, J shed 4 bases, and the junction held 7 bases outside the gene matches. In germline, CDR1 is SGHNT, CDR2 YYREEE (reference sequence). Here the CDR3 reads CASSSPTSGRTGELFF. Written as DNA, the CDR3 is TGTGCCAGCAGCTCCCCGACTAGCGGACGCACCGGGGAGCTGTTTTTT.

CDR3 nucleotide sequence: TGTGCCAGCAGCCCGACAGGGGAGAACACCGGGGAGCTGTTTTTT. It yields the protein CASSPTGENTGELFF. The J gene is TRBJ2-2, the V gene TRBV6-5; TRBD1 matches 8 bases. Looked up from germline, CDR1 is MNHEY and CDR2 is SVGAGI. The CDR3 loop spans 15 amino acids. Losses at the gene ends were 6 bases for V and 1 base for J; bases not matched to a gene: 4.

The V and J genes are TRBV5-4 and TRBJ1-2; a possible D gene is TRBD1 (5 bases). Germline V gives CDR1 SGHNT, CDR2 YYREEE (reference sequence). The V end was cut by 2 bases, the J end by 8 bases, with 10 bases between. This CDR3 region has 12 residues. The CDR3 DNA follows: TGTGCCAGCAGCTTCGGGGGGTTGGGCTACACCTTC. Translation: CASSFGGLGYTF.

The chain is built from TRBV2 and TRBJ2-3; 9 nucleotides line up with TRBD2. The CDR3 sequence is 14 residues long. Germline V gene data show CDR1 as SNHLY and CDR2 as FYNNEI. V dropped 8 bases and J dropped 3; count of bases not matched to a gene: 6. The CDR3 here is CASCLAGVTDTQYF. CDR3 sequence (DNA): TGTGCCAGCTGCTTAGCGGGGGTGACAGATACGCAGTATTTT.

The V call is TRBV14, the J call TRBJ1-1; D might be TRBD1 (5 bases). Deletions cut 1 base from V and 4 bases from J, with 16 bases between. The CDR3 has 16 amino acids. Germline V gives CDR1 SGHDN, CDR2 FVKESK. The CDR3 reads CASSQGPYRSATEAFF. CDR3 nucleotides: TGTGCCAGCAGCCAAGGTCCGTACAGGTCCGCCACTGAAGCTTTCTTT.